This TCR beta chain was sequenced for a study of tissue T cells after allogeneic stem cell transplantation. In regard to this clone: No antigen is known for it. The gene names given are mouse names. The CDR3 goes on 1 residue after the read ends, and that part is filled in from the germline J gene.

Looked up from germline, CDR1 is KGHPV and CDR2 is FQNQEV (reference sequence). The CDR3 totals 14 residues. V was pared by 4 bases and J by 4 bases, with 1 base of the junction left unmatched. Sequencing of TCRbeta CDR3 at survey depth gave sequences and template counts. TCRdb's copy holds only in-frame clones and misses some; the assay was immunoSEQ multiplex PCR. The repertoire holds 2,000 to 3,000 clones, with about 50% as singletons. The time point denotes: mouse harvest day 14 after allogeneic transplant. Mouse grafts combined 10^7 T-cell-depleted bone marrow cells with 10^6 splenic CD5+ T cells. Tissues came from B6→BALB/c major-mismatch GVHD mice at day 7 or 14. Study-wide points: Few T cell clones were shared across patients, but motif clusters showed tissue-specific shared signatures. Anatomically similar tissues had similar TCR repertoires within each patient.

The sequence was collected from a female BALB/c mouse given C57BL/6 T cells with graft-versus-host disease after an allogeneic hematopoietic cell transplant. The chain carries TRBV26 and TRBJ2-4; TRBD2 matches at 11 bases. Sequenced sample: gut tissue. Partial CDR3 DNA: TGTGCCAGCAGTCCGGACTGGGGGGAAAACACCTTGTAC. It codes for CASSPDWGENTLY. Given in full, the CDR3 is CASSPDWGENTLYF.